A single T cell receptor (beta chain) is shown here with its context. The antigen is unknown. CDR1 is SGHRS, CDR2 YFSETQ, per germline. The CDR3 contains 13 residues. This record comes from a study of CXCR3-negative and CXCR3-positive naive CD8 T cells. Findings of the study overall: Naive subsets did not differ in surface CD5, and TRB CDR3 properties served to infer TCR strength. Comparably high diversity was seen in both naive subsets, and much lower diversity in memory CD8+ cells. Researchers report that CXCR3-positive naive cells carry more hydrophobic TRB CDR3s than CXCR3-negative naive cells.

It was by 5' RACE with UMI labels that the TRB cDNA libraries were prepared. TCRdb re-called the 5' RACE reads, yielding one record per CDR3 amino acid sequence without DNA. With some 150,000 distinct CDR3 sequences in the sample, the ten largest clones hold roughly 0.39%. Naive CD8+ T cells carried a CD45RO-CCR7+CD27+CD95- phenotype. The chain couples TRBV5-1 to TRBJ2-7. Sequenced: naive CXCR3+ CD8+ T cells from blood. Subset here: CD45RO-CCR7+CD27+CD95- naive CD8+ T cells expressing CXCR3 (TNR3+). The sequence came from a human donor in good health. Some clones in this sample may be carry-over from other donors' samples. The CDR3: CASSFDGSYEQYF.